This T cell receptor (beta chain) was documented in a study of early T cells in non-severe SARS-CoV-2 infection. General study results and limits: VDJdb matches were skewed toward anti-spike CD8 T cell responses.

In germline, CDR1 is SGHTA, CDR2 FQGNSA. This CDR3 is built from 14 residues. With regard to this clonotype: Its antigen is unknown. The junction and the germline gene differ at one end; a read error may be behind it.

Individual cDNA molecules were tagged with unique molecular identifiers. MiXCR, run by TCRdb on the 5' RACE reads, gives a single entry per CDR3 protein. The repertoire holds about 90,000 distinct CDR3 sequences, approximately 15% seen once, with roughly 7.2% in the top ten. Sequencing input: whole blood. The J gene is TRBJ1-1, the V gene TRBV7-2; 10 bases match TRBD1. This TCR came from an adult who was a healthcare worker with PCR-confirmed SARS-CoV-2 infection or an uninfected control (not recorded which). The CDR3 here is CASNRDRGGTEASF. CDR3 DNA sequence: TGTGCCAGCAACCGGGACAGGGGTGGCACTGAAGCTTCCTTT.